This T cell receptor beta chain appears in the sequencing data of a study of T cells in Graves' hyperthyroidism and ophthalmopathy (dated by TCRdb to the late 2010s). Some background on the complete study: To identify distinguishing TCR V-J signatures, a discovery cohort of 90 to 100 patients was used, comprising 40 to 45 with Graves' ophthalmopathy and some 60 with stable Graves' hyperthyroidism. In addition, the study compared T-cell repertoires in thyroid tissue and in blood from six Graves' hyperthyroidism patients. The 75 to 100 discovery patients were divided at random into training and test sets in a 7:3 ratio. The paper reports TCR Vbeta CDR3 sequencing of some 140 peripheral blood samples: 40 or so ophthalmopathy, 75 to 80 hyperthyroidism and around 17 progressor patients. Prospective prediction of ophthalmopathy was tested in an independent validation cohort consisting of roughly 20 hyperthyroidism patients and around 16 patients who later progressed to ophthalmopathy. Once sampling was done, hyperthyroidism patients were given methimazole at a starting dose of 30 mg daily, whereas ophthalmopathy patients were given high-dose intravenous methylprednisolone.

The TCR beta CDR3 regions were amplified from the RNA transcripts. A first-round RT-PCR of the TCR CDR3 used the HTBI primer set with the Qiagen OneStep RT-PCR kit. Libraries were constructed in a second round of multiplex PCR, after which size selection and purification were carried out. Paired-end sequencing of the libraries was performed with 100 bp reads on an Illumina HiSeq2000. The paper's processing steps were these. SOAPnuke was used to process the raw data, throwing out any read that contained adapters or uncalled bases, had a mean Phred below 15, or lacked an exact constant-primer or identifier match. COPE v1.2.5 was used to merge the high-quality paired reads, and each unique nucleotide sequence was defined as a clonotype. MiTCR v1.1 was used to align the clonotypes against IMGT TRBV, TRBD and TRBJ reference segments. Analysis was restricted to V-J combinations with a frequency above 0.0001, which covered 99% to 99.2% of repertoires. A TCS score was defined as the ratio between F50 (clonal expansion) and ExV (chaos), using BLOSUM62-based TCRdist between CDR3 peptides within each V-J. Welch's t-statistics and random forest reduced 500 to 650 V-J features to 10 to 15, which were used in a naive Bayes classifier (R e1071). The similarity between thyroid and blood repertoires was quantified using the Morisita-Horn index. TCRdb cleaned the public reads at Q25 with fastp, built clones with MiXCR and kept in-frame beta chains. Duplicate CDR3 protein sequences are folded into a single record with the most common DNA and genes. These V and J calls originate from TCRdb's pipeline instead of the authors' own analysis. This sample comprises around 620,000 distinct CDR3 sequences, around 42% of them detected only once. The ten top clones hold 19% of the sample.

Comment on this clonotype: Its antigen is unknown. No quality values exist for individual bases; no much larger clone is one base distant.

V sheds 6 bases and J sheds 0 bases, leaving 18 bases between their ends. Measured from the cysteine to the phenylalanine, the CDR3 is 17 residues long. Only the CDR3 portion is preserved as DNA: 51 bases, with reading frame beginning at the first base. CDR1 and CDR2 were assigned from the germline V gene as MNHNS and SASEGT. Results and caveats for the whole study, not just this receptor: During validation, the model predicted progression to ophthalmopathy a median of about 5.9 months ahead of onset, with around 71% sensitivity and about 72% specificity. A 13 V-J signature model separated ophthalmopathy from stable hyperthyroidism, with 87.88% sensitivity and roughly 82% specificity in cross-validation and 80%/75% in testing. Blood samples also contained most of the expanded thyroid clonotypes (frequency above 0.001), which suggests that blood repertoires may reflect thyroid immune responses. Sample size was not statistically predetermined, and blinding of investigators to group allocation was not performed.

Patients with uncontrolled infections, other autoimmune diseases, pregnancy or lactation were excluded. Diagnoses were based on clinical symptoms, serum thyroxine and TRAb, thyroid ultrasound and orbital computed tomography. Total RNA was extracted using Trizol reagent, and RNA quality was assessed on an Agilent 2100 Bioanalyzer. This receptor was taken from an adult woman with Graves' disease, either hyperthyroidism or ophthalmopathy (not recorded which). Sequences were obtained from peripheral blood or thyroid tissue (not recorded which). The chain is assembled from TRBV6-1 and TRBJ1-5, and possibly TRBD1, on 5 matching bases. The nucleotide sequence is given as TGTGCCAGCAGGGTAACGGGGGTTCCATATAGCAATCAGCCCCAGCATTTT. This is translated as CASRVTGVPYSNQPQHF.